The present entry profiles one T cell receptor beta chain with its context. Its antigen is undetermined. The PCR contained 60 Vbeta and 13 Jbeta primers. Libraries were prepared by immunoSEQ multiplex PCR; TCRdb keeps only in-frame clonotypes and omits some of them. The table lists about 160,000 clones, 60% to 85% of them singletons. Participants comprised healthy donors of bone marrow. The data derive from a study of cytomegalovirus exposure and HLA in healthy donors. Study-wide findings and caveats: Through in vitro validation, three CMV-associated chains were shown to be specific for CMV antigens. In most subjects, TCR beta sequences reportedly gave accurate predictions of HLA-A and HLA-B alleles. Data from an earlier analysis indicated that most TCR beta V segments were productive either about 87% or about 30% of the time.

The CDR3 totals 17 residues. The germline V gene has CDR1 SNHLY and CDR2 FYNNEI. V lost 4 bases and J lost 4, with 20 bases in between. This clonotype was obtained from a woman in her 40s in good health and CMV-seronegative. The chain is built from TRBV2 and TRBJ2-1, with a possible D match to TRBD2 (5 bases). Sequencing was carried out using PBMCs. As DNA, the CDR3 is TGTGCCAGCAGTGCATATTCGGGGAATCCGGCATACAATGAGCAGTTCTTC. As protein: CASSAYSGNPAYNEQFF.